This TCR beta chain derives from a study of T-cell reconstitution after alpha-beta-depleted transplantation in children. V lost 3 bases and J lost 5, with 10 bases in between. Germline V lookup: CDR1 LNHDA, CDR2 SQIVND (reference sequence). The length of the CDR3 is 13 residues. Researchers prepared the TCRbeta library using unique molecular identifiers, the study reports. TCRdb reanalysed the PCR reads using MiXCR and keeps one entry per CDR3 protein. This sample carries hundreds of thousands of distinct CDR3 sequences, approximately 17% of them seen once, and the ten largest clones take about 1.1%.

The origin of this receptor is a human donor who donated a stem cell graft to a child with acute myeloid leukemia. The source was PBMCs from the stem cell graft donor, collected from the stem cell graft. The chain combines TRBV19 with TRBJ1-2; no clear D gene. The CDR3 sequence is CASSIETIYGYTF. CDR3 sequence (DNA): TGTGCCAGTAGTATCGAGACAATTTATGGCTACACCTTC.